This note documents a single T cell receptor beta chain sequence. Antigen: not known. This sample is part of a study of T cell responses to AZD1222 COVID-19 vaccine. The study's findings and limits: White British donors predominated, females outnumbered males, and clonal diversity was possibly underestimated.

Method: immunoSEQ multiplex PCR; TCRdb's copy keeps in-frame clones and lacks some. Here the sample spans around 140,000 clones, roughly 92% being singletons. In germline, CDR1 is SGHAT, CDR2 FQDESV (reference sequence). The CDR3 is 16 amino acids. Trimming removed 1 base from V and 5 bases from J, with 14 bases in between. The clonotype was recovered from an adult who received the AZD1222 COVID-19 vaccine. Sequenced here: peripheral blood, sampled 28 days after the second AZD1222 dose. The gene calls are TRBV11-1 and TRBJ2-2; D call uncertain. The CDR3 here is CASSLDMVVRTGELFF. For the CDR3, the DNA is TGTGCCAGCAGCTTAGATATGGTGGTGAGAACCGGGGAGCTGTTTTTT.